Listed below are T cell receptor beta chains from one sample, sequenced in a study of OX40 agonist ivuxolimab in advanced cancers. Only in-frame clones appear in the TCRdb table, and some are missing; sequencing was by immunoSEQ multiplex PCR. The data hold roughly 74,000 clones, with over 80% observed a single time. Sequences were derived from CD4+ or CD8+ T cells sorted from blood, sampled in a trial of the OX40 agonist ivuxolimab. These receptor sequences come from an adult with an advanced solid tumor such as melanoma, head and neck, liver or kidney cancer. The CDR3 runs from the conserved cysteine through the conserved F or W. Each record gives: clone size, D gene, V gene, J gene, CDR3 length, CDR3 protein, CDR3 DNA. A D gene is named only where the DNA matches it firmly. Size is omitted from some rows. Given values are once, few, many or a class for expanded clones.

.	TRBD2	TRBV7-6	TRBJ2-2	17	CASSQDRTSGGPGELFF	TGTGCCAGCAGCCAGGATCGGACTAGCGGGGGCCCCGGGGAGCTGTTTTTT
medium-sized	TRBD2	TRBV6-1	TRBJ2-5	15	CASSELAGGQETQYF	TGTGCCAGCAGTGAACTAGCGGGGGGGCAAGAGACCCAGTACTTC
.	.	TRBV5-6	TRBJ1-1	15	CASSPTLTAVTEAFF	TGTGCCAGCAGCCCGACGCTTACCGCGGTAACTGAAGCTTTCTTT
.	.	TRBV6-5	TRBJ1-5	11	CARVNDQPQHF	TGTGCCAGGGTTAACGATCAGCCCCAGCATTTT
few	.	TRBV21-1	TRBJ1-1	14	CASSKVPRDTEAFF	TGTGCCAGCAGCAAGGTTCCTCGGGACACTGAAGCTTTCTTT
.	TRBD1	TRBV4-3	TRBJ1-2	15	CASSQSVGTGDGYTF	TGCGCCAGCAGCCAATCCGTTGGGACAGGGGATGGCTACACCTTC
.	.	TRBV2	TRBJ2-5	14	CASSEGFTQETQYF	TGTGCCAGCAGTGAAGGTTTTACACAAGAGACCCAGTACTTC
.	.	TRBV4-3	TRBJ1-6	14	CASSQVQVNSPLHF	TGCGCCAGCAGCCAAGTACAGGTCAATTCACCCCTCCACTTT
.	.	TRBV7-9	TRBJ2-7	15	CASSLVAVSSYEQYF	TGTGCCAGCAGCTTAGTGGCAGTGAGCTCCTACGAGCAGTACTTC
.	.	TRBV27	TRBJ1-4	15	CASSLSPGEGEKLFF	TGTGCCAGCAGTTTATCCCCGGGGGAAGGGGAAAAACTGTTTTTT
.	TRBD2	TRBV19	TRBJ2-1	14	CASSLSSGYNEQFF	TGTGCCAGTAGTCTGTCTAGCGGGTACAATGAGCAGTTCTTC
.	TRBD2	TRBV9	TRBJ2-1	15	CASSVASGGYNEQFF	TGTGCCAGCAGCGTAGCTAGCGGGGGTTACAATGAGCAGTTCTTC
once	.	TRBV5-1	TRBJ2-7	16	CASSLGQAISSYEQYF	TGCGCCAGCAGCTTGGGACAGGCTATAAGCTCCTACGAGCAGTACTTC
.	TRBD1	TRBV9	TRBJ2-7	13	CASSKTGAYEQYF	TGTGCCAGCAGCAAAACAGGGGCCTACGAGCAGTACTTC
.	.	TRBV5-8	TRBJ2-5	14	CASSQLTGRETQYF	TGTGCCAGCAGCCAACTTACAGGGAGAGAGACCCAGTACTTC
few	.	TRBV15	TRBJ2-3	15	CATSRDSGGADTQYF	TGTGCCACCAGCAGAGATTCGGGGGGCGCGGATACGCAGTATTTT
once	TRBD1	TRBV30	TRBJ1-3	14	CAWSVGQGVNTIYF	TGTGCCTGGAGTGTAGGACAGGGGGTAAACACCATATATTTT
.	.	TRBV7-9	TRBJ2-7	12	CASSRIGYEQYF	TGTGCCAGCAGCCGGATCGGCTACGAGCAGTACTTC
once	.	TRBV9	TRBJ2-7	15	CASSVVAGSFYEQYF	TGTGCCAGCAGCGTAGTTGCGGGTTCCTTCTACGAGCAGTACTTC
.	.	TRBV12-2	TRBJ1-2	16	CASRLVSAHPNYGYTF	TGTGCAAGTCGCTTAGTATCGGCACACCCTAACTATGGCTACACCTTC
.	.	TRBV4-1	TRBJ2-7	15	CASSQVLGPEYEQYF	TGCGCCAGCAGCCAGGTGTTGGGACCTGAATACGAGCAGTACTTC
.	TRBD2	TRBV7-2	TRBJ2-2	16	CASSLGLAGDTGELFF	TGTGCCAGCAGCTTAGGACTAGCGGGGGACACCGGGGAGCTGTTTTTT
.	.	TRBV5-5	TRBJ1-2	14	CASSLGAGDYGYTF	TGTGCCAGCAGCTTGGGAGCGGGGGACTATGGCTACACCTTC
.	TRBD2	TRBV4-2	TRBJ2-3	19	CASSQDGFWASGGADTQYF	TGTGCCAGCAGCCAAGACGGTTTTTGGGCTAGCGGGGGGGCTGATACGCAGTATTTT
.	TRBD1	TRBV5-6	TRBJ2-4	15	CASSLSAGGANIQYF	TGTGCCAGCAGCTTGTCTGCAGGGGGCGCAAACATTCAGTACTTC
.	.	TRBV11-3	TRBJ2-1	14	CASSPRSAYNEQFF	TGTGCCAGCAGCCCTCGGAGTGCCTACAATGAGCAGTTCTTC
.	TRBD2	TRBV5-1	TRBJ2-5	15	CASSLPSGGQETQYF	TGCGCCAGCAGCTTGCCTAGCGGGGGGCAAGAGACCCAGTACTTC
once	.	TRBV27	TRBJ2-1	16	CASSSNREGTYNEQFF	TGTGCCAGCAGTTCAAACAGGGAAGGCACCTACAATGAGCAGTTCTTC
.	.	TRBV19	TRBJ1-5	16	CASSSGQGISNQPQHF	TGTGCCAGTAGTAGCGGGCAGGGGATTAGCAATCAGCCCCAGCATTTT
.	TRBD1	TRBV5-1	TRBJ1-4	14	CASSLDRGYEKLFF	TGCGCCAGCAGCCTGGACAGGGGATATGAAAAACTGTTTTTT
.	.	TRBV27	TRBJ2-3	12	CASSFSTDTQYF	TGTGCCAGCAGTTTTAGCACAGATACGCAGTATTTT
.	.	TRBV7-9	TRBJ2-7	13	CASRDSLAYEQYF	TGTGCCAGCAGGGATAGTCTTGCCTACGAGCAGTACTTC
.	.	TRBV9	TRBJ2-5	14	CASSLRGVQETQYF	TGTGCCAGCAGCCTCCGTGGGGTCCAAGAGACCCAGTACTTC
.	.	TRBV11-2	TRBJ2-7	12	CASSTSSYEQYF	TGTGCCAGCAGCACCTCCTCCTACGAGCAGTACTTC
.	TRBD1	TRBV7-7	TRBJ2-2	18	CASSRGTAHALNTGELFF	TGTGCTAGCAGCAGAGGGACAGCTCATGCTCTCAACACCGGGGAGCTGTTTTTT
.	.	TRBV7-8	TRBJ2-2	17	CASSFSVTAPNTGELFF	TGTGCCAGCAGCTTTTCCGTGACGGCCCCGAACACCGGGGAGCTGTTTTTT
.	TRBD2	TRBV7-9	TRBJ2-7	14	CASEASGVTYEQYF	TGTGCCAGCGAGGCTAGCGGGGTAACCTACGAGCAGTACTTC
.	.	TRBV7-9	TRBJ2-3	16	CASSQRSGTSTDTQYF	TGTGCCAGCAGCCAGAGATCCGGGACCAGCACAGATACGCAGTATTTT
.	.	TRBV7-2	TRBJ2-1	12	CASSLADVEQFF	TGTGCCAGCAGCTTAGCAGATGTCGAGCAGTTCTTC
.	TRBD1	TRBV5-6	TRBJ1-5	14	CASAVGTGRQPQHF	TGTGCCAGCGCCGTCGGGACAGGGCGTCAGCCCCAGCATTTT